The clone carrying this T cell receptor (beta chain) was detected only a few times. A junction boundary mismatches the germline segment, possibly from a read error. The germline V gene has CDR1 SEHNR and CDR2 FQNEAQ (reference sequence). The CDR3 runs 13 residues. The data were taken from a study of CDR3 diversity in severe acne. TCRdb reanalysed the PCR reads using MiXCR and keeps one entry per CDR3 protein. This sample has around 85,000 distinct CDR3 sequences, with less than 65% found just once. This receptor was obtained from a male donor with severe acne vulgaris. The sample was blood. V is TRBV7-9 and J is TRBJ2-1; no definite D call. The CDR3, as DNA: TGTGCCAGCAGCTCGGGCCCCATCGGTGAGCAGCTCTTC. Translation: CASSSGPIGEQLF.